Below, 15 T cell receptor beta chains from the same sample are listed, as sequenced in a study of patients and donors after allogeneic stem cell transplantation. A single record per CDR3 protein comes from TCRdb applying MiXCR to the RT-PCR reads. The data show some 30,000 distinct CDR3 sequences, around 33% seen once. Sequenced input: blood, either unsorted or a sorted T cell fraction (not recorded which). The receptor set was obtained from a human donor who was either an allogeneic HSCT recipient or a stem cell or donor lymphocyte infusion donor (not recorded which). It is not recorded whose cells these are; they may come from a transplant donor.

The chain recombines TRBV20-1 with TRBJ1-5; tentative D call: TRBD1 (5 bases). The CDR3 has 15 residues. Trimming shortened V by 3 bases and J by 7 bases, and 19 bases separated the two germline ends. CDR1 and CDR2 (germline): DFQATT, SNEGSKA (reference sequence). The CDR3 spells CSARGGTTAGQPQHF. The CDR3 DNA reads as TGCAGTGCTAGGGGTGGGACTACCGCTGGGCAGCCCCAGCATTTT.

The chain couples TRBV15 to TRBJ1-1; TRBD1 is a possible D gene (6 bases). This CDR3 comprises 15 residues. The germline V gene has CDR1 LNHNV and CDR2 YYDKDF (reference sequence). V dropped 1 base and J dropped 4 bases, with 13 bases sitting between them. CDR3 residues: CATSRGRGAFTEAFF. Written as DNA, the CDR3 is TGTGCCACCAGCAGAGGACGGGGGGCCTTCACTGAAGCTTTCTTT.

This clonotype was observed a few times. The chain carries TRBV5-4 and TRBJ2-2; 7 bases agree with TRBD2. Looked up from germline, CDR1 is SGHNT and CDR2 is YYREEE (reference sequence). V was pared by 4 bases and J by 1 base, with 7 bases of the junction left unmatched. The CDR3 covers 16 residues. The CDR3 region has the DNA TGTGCCAGCAGCCCGTACTCTAGCGGGAACACCGGGGAGCTGTTTTTT. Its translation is CASSPYSSGNTGELFF.

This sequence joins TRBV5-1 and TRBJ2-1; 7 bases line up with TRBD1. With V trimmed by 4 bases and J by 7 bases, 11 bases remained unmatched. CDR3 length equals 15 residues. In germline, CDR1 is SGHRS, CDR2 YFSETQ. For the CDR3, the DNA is TGCGCCAGCAGCCGGACCGGGACAGCAACAAATGAGCAGTTCTTC. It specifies CASSRTGTATNEQFF.

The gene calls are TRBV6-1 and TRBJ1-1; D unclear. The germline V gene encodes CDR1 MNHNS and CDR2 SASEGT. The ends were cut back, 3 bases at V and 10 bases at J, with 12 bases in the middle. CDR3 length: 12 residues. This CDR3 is CASSDRGRVAFF. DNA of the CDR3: TGTGCCAGCAGTGACAGAGGTCGGGTAGCTTTCTTT.

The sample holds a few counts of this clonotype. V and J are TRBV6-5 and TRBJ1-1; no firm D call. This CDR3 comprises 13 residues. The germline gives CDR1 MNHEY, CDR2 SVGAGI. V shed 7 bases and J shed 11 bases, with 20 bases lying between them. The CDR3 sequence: CASIDWGPRRAFF. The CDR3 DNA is TGTGCCAGCATCGACTGGGGTCCCCGGAGGGCTTTCTTT.

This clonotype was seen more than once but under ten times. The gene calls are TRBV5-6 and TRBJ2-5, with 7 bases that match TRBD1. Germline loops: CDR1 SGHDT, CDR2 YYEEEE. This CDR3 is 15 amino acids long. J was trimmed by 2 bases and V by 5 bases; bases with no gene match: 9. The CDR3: CASRDRDKPQETQYF. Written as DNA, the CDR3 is TGTGCCAGCAGAGACAGGGACAAACCACAAGAGACCCAGTACTTC.

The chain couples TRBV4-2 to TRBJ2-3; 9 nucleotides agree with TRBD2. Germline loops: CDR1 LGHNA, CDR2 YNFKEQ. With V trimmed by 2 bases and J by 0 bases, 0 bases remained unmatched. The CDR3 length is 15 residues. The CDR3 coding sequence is TGTGCCAGCAGCCAAACTAGCGGGAGCACAGATACGCAGTATTTT. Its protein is CASSQTSGSTDTQYF.

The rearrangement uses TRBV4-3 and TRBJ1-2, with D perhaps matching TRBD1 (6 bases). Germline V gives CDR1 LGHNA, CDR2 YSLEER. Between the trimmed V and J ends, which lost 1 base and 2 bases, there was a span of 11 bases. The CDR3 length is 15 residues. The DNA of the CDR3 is TGCGCCAGCAGCCAAGCCGGGACACCCAACTATGGCTACACCTTC. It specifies CASSQAGTPNYGYTF.

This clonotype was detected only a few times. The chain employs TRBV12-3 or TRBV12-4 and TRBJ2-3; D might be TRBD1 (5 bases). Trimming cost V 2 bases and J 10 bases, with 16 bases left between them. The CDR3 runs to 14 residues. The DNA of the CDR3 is TGTGCCAGCAGTTTACGACAGCTGGGTTATGCGCAGTATTTT. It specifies CASSLRQLGYAQYF.

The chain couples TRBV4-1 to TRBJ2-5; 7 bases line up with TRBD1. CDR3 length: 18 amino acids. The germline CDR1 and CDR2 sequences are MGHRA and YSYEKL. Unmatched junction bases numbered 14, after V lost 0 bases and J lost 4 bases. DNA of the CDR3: TGCGCCAGCAGCCAAGATGCTGTGGGACAGTACTTTGGAGAGACCCAGTACTTC. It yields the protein CASSQDAVGQYFGETQYF.

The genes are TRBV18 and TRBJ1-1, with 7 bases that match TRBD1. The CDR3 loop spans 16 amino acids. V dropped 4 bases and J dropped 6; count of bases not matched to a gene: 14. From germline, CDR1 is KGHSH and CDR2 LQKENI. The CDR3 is CASSQGTAKGGAEAFF. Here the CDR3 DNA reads TGTGCCAGCTCACAAGGGACAGCCAAGGGGGGAGCTGAAGCTTTCTTT.

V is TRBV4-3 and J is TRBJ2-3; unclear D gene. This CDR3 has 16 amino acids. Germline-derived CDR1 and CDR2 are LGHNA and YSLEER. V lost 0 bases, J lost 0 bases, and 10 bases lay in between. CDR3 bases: TGCGCCAGCAGCCAAGATCGAGGACCTAGCACAGATACGCAGTATTTT. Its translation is CASSQDRGPSTDTQYF.

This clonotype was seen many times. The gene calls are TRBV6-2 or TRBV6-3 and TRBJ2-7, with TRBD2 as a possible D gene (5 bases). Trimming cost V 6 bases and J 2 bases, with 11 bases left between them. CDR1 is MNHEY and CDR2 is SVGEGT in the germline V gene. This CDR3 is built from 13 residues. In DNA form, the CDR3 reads TGTGCCAGCAGGGATGGACTGACCTACGAGCAGTACGTC. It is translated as CASRDGLTYEQYV.

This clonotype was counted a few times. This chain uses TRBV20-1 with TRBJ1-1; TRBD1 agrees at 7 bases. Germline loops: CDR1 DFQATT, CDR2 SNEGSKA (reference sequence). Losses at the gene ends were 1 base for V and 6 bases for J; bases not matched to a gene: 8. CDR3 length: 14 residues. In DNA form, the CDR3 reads TGCAGTGCTAGAGCCAACAGGGGATTATCTGAAGCTTTCTTT. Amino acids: CSARANRGLSEAFF.